The 8 T cell receptor beta chains listed next were all sequenced from one sample in a study of blood T cells in healthy people across ages. Then a second PCR, running roughly 7 to 11 cycles, was carried out with a sample-barcoded 5' primer and a J-beta primer mix. MiXCR, run by TCRdb on the 5' RACE reads, gives a single entry per CDR3 protein. This sample has about a million distinct CDR3 sequences, with about 51% found just once. The sequencing input was blood. The receptors derive from a woman between 55 and 75 years old in good health.

This rearrangement joins TRBV27 to TRBJ2-2; a possible D gene is TRBD1 (6 bases). The V end was cut by 4 bases, the J end by 6 bases, with 12 bases between. The CDR3 runs 14 residues. Germline loops: CDR1 MNHEY, CDR2 SMNVEV (reference sequence). The CDR3 reads CASSSYRAAGELFF. The CDR3 DNA sequence: TGTGCCAGCAGTTCTTACAGGGCGGCCGGGGAGCTGTTTTTT.

This rearrangement joins TRBV7-2 to TRBJ1-1; perhaps TRBD1 as D (6 bases). Trimming removed 5 bases at V and 1 base at J, with 17 bases between. Germline CDR1 and CDR2: SGHTA and FQGNSA. This CDR3 is built from 16 residues. The CDR3 region has the DNA TGTGCCAGCAGCGAAAGGCGTGGGGGGCCGAACACTGAAGCTTTCTTT. Its translation: CASSERRGGPNTEAFF.

This chain connects TRBV20-1 to TRBJ2-7; 7 nucleotides align to TRBD2. The DNA end lines up better with TRBJ2-5; the J call may be wrong. From germline, CDR1 is DFQATT and CDR2 SNEGSKA (reference sequence). The CDR3 is made up of 12 amino acids. CDR3: CSARGTRETQYF. The CDR3 DNA reads TGCAGTGCTAGAGGGACTAGAGAGACCCAGTACTTC.

The J gene is TRBJ2-7, the V gene TRBV7-2; perhaps D is TRBD1 or TRBD2 (7 bases each). Germline assignment: CDR1 SGHTA and CDR2 FQGNSA. This CDR3 spans 15 amino acids. The CDR3 loop reads CAAVRGGTARYEQYF. CDR3 DNA sequence: TGTGCAGCAGTAAGGGGGGGGACAGCACGCTACGAGCAGTACTTC.

V usage is TRBV18 and J usage is TRBJ2-3; the match to TRBD2 covers 7 bases. Germline CDR1 is KGHSH and CDR2 is LQKENI. The CDR3 is 19 residues long. V dropped 2 bases and J dropped 1; count of bases not matched to a gene: 15. CDR3 region: CASSPGILGGGPGTDTQYF. CDR3 coding DNA: TGTGCCAGCTCACCAGGCATCCTTGGGGGAGGGCCGGGCACAGATACGCAGTATTTT.

This clonotype was recorded only once. This chain joins TRBV10-3 and TRBJ2-7; no firm D call. CDR1 is ENHRY, CDR2 SYGVKD, per germline. The CDR3 is 14 amino acids. V lost 0 bases to trimming and J lost 2 bases, with 8 bases between them. This CDR3 is CAISESQMTYEQYF. In DNA, the CDR3 is TGTGCCATCAGTGAGTCACAGATGACCTACGAGCAGTACTTC.

V usage is TRBV7-2 and J usage is TRBJ2-7; 10 positions agree with TRBD2. CDR1 SGHTA and CDR2 FQGNSA come from the germline V gene. The CDR3 is 14 residues long. Trimming at V came to 1 base and at J to 12 bases, leaving 9 bases not matched to a gene. CDR3 region: CASSLGTSGGSGYF. The CDR3, as DNA: TGTGCCAGCAGCTTAGGGACTAGCGGAGGATCTGGGTACTTC.

In its sample, this clonotype was seen a few times. The chain has TRBV7-3 and TRBJ2-7; 10 bases line up with TRBD1. The CDR3 length is 16 residues. After removal of 5 bases from V and 6 bases from J, the junction contained 13 bases not matched to a gene. CDR1 is SGHTA and CDR2 is FQGTGA in the germline V gene. The DNA for the CDR3 is TGTGCCAGCAGCCCCTTTCCGGGACAGGGGCTGACCGAGCAGTACTTC. Amino acids: CASSPFPGQGLTEQYF.